This is a list of T cell receptor beta chains from one sample in a study of blood T cells in healthy people across ages. TCRdb itself ran the 5' RACE reads through MiXCR, one entry per CDR3 protein. The sample records some 710,000 distinct CDR3 sequences, roughly 46% being singletons. Sample: blood. The receptors originated from a man older than 75 in good health. The CDR3 runs from the conserved cysteine through the conserved F or W. Each record gives: CDR3 length, V gene, clone size, D gene, J gene, CDR3 DNA, CDR3 protein. The D gene is left open where the match is weak. Only part of the rows carry a size: once, few, many, or a class if the clone is expanded.

length: 14; V: TRBV7-2; size: .; D: .; J: TRBJ1-1; DNA: TGTGCCAGCAGCCATTGGGTCGGGGGCAATGAAGCTTTCTTT; CDR3: CASSHWVGGNEAFF
length: 11; V: TRBV29-1; size: .; D: .; J: TRBJ2-5; DNA: TGCAGCGTTCGGGACCTCGAAGTGGGGTACTTC; CDR3: CSVRDLEVGYF
length: 17; V: TRBV4-2; size: .; D: TRBD2; J: TRBJ2-3; DNA: TGTGCCAGCAGCCAAGGACTAGCGGGAGGATACGCAGATACGCAGTATTTT; CDR3: CASSQGLAGGYADTQYF
length: 14; V: TRBV7-2; size: .; D: .; J: TRBJ2-5; DNA: TGTGCCAGCAGCTCCGCGACTAGTCCAGAGACCCAGTACTTC; CDR3: CASSSATSPETQYF
length: 14; V: TRBV4-1; size: .; D: TRBD2; J: TRBJ2-3; DNA: TGCGCCAGCAGCCCGGGACTAGCGGGGGCGTCGGAGTATTTT; CDR3: CASSPGLAGASEYF
length: 14; V: TRBV7-2; size: .; D: .; J: TRBJ2-3; DNA: TGTGCCAGCAGCCAGGGGGACGGACTAGGGACGCAGTATTTT; CDR3: CASSQGDGLGTQYF
length: 15; V: TRBV20-1; size: .; D: .; J: TRBJ2-7; DNA: TGCAGTGCTAGAGATCTGGCGGGACTTGAACGCGAGCAGTACTTC; CDR3: CSARDLAGLEREQYF
length: 13; V: TRBV3-1; size: .; D: .; J: TRBJ2-5; DNA: TGTGCCAGCAGGGAGCCGGGACTAGAGACCCAGTACTTC; CDR3: CASREPGLETQYF
length: 13; V: TRBV20-1; size: .; D: TRBD1; J: TRBJ2-4; DNA: TGCAGTGCCCAGTCAGGGACAGGGGTTGAGCAGTACTTC; CDR3: CSAQSGTGVEQYF
length: 12; V: TRBV9; size: few; D: .; J: TRBJ2-7; DNA: TGTGCCAGCAGCGTTTGGGGAGGCGAGCAGTACTTC; CDR3: CASSVWGGEQYF
length: 16; V: TRBV25-1; size: few; D: TRBD2; J: TRBJ2-5; DNA: TGTGCCAGCAGTGAATGGGCTAGCGGGATCCAAGAGACCCAGTACTTC; CDR3: CASSEWASGIQETQYF
length: 13; V: TRBV20-1; size: .; D: .; J: TRBJ1-2; DNA: TGCAGTGCTAGAGATCGTAGGATCTATGGCTACACCTTC; CDR3: CSARDRRIYGYTF
length: 16; V: TRBV4-2; size: many; D: TRBD2; J: TRBJ2-7; DNA: TGTGCCAGCAGCCAAGGACTAGCGGAGTACTCCTACGAGCAGTACTTC; CDR3: CASSQGLAEYSYEQYF
length: 12; V: TRBV20-1; size: many; D: TRBD1; J: TRBJ1-5; DNA: TGCAGTGCTCAACAGGGGAATCAGCCCCAGCATTTT; CDR3: CSAQQGNQPQHF
length: 13; V: TRBV21-1; size: few; D: .; J: TRBJ1-1; DNA: TGTGCCACCCCAACCACATTGAACACTGAAGCTTTCTTT; CDR3: CATPTTLNTEAFF
length: 14; V: TRBV2; size: .; D: .; J: TRBJ2-7; DNA: TGTGCCAGCAACGTGGGTGAAAGCTCCTACGAGCAGTACTTC; CDR3: CASNVGESSYEQYF
length: 15; V: TRBV29-1; size: few; D: TRBD2; J: TRBJ2-1; DNA: TGCAGCGTTGAAGCCGGGACTAGCGGAGACAATGAGCAGTTCTTC; CDR3: CSVEAGTSGDNEQFF
length: 15; V: TRBV12-3/TRBV12-4; size: .; D: TRBD2; J: TRBJ2-1; DNA: TGTGCCAGCAGCCCCTCGGACGGGGGGTTAATTGAGCAGTTCTTC; CDR3: CASSPSDGGLIEQFF
length: 14; V: TRBV7-2; size: few; D: TRBD1; J: TRBJ1-4; DNA: TGTGCCAGCAGCCAACGGACAGGGAGTGAAAAACTGTTTTTT; CDR3: CASSQRTGSEKLFF
length: 16; V: TRBV20-1; size: .; D: .; J: TRBJ2-3; DNA: TGCAGTGCTAGAGGGGGAGGGGGACGGATCATAGATACGCAGTATTTT; CDR3: CSARGGGGRIIDTQYF
length: 13; V: TRBV11-2; size: .; D: .; J: TRBJ1-2; DNA: TGTGCCAGCAGCTTAGATCTTCCGTGGGGCTACACCTTC; CDR3: CASSLDLPWGYTF
length: 14; V: TRBV30; size: .; D: .; J: TRBJ2-7; DNA: TGTGCCTGGAGTGTTGGGGATGTTACCTACGAGCAGTACTTC; CDR3: CAWSVGDVTYEQYF
length: 14; V: TRBV7-9; size: .; D: TRBD2; J: TRBJ2-1; DNA: TGTGCCAGCACCCCTCGGTCTAGCGGGAGTGGGCAGTTCTTC; CDR3: CASTPRSSGSGQFF
length: 16; V: TRBV25-1; size: .; D: TRBD2; J: TRBJ2-1; DNA: TGTGCCAGCAGTCGGACCACTAGCGGGAGTAGCGGGGGGCAGTTCTTC; CDR3: CASSRTTSGSSGGQFF
length: 16; V: TRBV7-9; size: .; D: .; J: TRBJ2-1; DNA: TGTGCCAGCAGCTTAGGCCTCAGGGTATCCTACAATGAGCAGTTCTTC; CDR3: CASSLGLRVSYNEQFF
length: 14; V: TRBV11-1; size: .; D: .; J: TRBJ2-7; DNA: TGTGCCAGCAGCGTAGCTGGGAAGCCCTACGAGCAGTACTTC; CDR3: CASSVAGKPYEQYF